Listed here are 31 T cell receptor beta chains from one sample, sequenced in a study of blood T cell repertoires in COVID-19. Here immunoSEQ multiplex PCR was the method, and the copy in TCRdb shows in-frame clones only, minus some. The sample consists of 90,000 to 130,000 clones, about 85% of them appearing once. The specimen sequenced was peripheral blood. These receptors were obtained from a man aged 40-55 years with acute or convalescent COVID-19.

Only a few counts were recorded for this clone. The identical CDR3 is also encoded by other nucleotide sequences in the sample. Here the CDR3 DNA reads TGTGCCAGCAGCGTAGGCGGGGCGCGAACTGAAGCTTTCTTT. Translated: CASSVGGARTEAFF. The gene calls are TRBV9 and TRBJ1-1; D perhaps matches TRBD1 (5 bases). The CDR3 consists of 14 residues. Germline V gives CDR1 SGDLS, CDR2 YYNGEE. The V end was cut by 0 bases, the J end by 5 bases, with 11 bases between. Full variable domain (missing parts from reference TRBV9 and TRBJ1-1): DSGVTQTPKHLITATGQRVTLRCSPRSGDLSVYWYQQSLDQGLQFLIQYYNGEERAKGNILERFSAQQFPDLHSELNLSSLELGDSALYFCASSVGGARTEAFFGQGTRLTVV.

This chain links TRBV18 with TRBJ2-1; 14 nucleotides match TRBD2. J gave up 9 bases and V 1 base, and 2 bases lay outside the gene matches. This CDR3 contains 15 residues. The germline CDR1 and CDR2 sequences are KGHSH and LQKENI. Here the CDR3 DNA reads TGTGCCAGCTCACCACGACTAGCGGGGGGGGGTGAGCAGTTCTTC. The encoded protein is CASSPRLAGGGEQFF.

The V gene is TRBV6-5, the J gene TRBJ2-1; possible D gene TRBD2, 5 bases. Between the trimmed V and J ends, which lost 2 bases and 9 bases, there was a span of 14 bases. Germline loops: CDR1 MNHEY, CDR2 SVGAGI. The length of the CDR3 is 14 residues. Written as DNA, the CDR3 is TGTGCCAGCAGTTACGAGCGGATGAGTGGTGAGCAGTTCTTC. Residues: CASSYERMSGEQFF.

Written as DNA, the CDR3 is TGTGCCAGCAGCTTAGGGACTAGCGGGGCCCCCGGGGAGCTGTTTTTT. This sequence encodes CASSLGTSGAPGELFF. The V gene is TRBV7-6, the J gene TRBJ2-2; 12 nucleotides line up with TRBD2. This CDR3 comprises 16 residues. The germline gives CDR1 SGHVS, CDR2 FNYEAQ. J gave up 6 bases and V 1 base, and 3 bases lay outside the gene matches.

A note on this clone: The sample has other DNA sequences that encode this CDR3 too. CDR3 in amino acids: CASSPDRSNQPQHF. DNA of the CDR3: TGTGCCAGCAGTCCCGACAGAAGCAATCAGCCCCAGCATTTT. This chain links TRBV6-5 with TRBJ1-5, with D possibly being TRBD1 (5 bases). V shed 5 bases and J shed 1 base, with 9 bases lying between them. The CDR3 extends over 14 amino acids. Germline V lookup: CDR1 MNHEY, CDR2 SVGAGI.

V usage is TRBV7-6 and J usage is TRBJ2-5, with D tentatively TRBD2 (5 bases). The CDR3 runs 14 residues. Germline V lookup: CDR1 SGHVS, CDR2 FNYEAQ. V was shortened by 4 bases and J by 4 bases, with 13 bases between the two germline ends. The CDR3 nucleotides are TGTGCCAGCAGCTCCGCGACTACCCCAGAGACCCAGTACTTC. Translated, it gives CASSSATTPETQYF.

This clone was counted between two and nine times. This chain uses TRBV7-9 with TRBJ1-2; no clear D. The CDR3 totals 15 residues. CDR1 is SEHNR and CDR2 is FQNEAQ in the germline V gene (reference sequence). The V gene lost 5 bases and the J gene lost 0 bases, with 13 bases spanning the gap. The CDR3 here is CASSIEQLSNYGYTF. Written as DNA, the CDR3 is TGTGCCAGCAGCATCGAACAGCTCTCTAACTATGGCTACACCTTC.

J is TRBJ2-1 and V is TRBV5-1; TRBD2 aligns across 13 bases. V was pared by 4 bases and J by 9 bases, with 10 bases of the junction left unmatched. In germline, CDR1 is SGHRS, CDR2 YFSETQ. The CDR3 has 16 amino acids. CDR3 sequence (DNA): TGCGCCAGCAGCCCGTCGGGACTAGCGGGATCGGTTGAGCAGTTCTTC. Encoded protein: CASSPSGLAGSVEQFF.

This clone was counted a few times. The chain uses TRBV5-4 and TRBJ1-1; D is possibly TRBD1 (6 bases). V lost 4 bases, J lost 2 bases, and 18 bases lay in between. This CDR3 is 16 amino acids long. CDR1 and CDR2 (germline): SGHNT, YYREEE (reference sequence). CDR3 sequence (DNA): TGTGCCAGCAGCCTCGGTCAGGGGAGGGCAAACACTGAAGCTTTCTTT. Encoded protein: CASSLGQGRANTEAFF.

The CDR3: CASSSQGWNSPLHF. In DNA, the CDR3 is TGTGCCAGCAGCTCTCAGGGTTGGAATTCACCCCTCCACTTT. The rearrangement joins TRBV5-4 to TRBJ1-6, with D perhaps matching TRBD1 (5 bases). This CDR3 spans 14 amino acids. Trimming took 3 bases from V and 7 from J, leaving 11 bases between them. Germline values: CDR1 SGHNT, CDR2 YYREEE (reference sequence).

The chain couples TRBV4-2 to TRBJ1-6, with TRBD1 as a possible D gene (6 bases). CDR3 length: 17 residues. Trimming cost V 3 bases and J 5 bases, with 17 bases left between them. Germline V gives CDR1 LGHNA, CDR2 YNFKEQ. The CDR3 coding sequence is TGTGCCAGCAGCCAGGTCCAGGGGCATGACGATAATTCACCCCTCCACTTT. Translation gives CASSQVQGHDDNSPLHF.

The rearrangement uses TRBV29-1 and TRBJ1-6, with 7 bases that match TRBD1. The CDR3 covers 13 residues. Per germline, CDR1 SQVTM and CDR2 ANQGSEA. V trimming: 7 bases; J trimming: 10 bases; junction bases outside the gene matches: 10. As DNA, the CDR3 is TGCAGCGGGGGGGACAGCCTCCTATCACCCCTCCACTTT. Its protein product is CSGGDSLLSPLHF.

The rearrangement links TRBV27 to TRBJ2-5; TRBD1 matches 9 bases. The junction had 6 bases not matched to a gene; V was cut back by 5 bases and J by 5 bases. The germline CDR1 and CDR2 sequences are MNHEY and SMNVEV (reference sequence). The CDR3 has 14 amino acids. Here the CDR3 DNA reads TGTGCCAGCAGTCCGACAGGGGGAAGGGAGACCCAGTACTTC. This codes for CASSPTGGRETQYF.

The CDR3 region is CASRGTVRNEQYF. In nucleotides, the CDR3 is TGTGCCAGCAGAGGGACAGTTAGAAACGAGCAGTACTTC. This sequence joins TRBV6-5 and TRBJ2-7, with 7 nucleotides matching TRBD1. Trimming took 6 bases from V and 5 from J; bases not matched to a gene: 7. Germline V CDR1 and CDR2: MNHEY, SVGAGI. CDR3 length: 13 amino acids.

This chain joins TRBV5-8 and TRBJ2-1, with 7 bases fitting TRBD1. With 0 bases clipped from V and 7 bases from J, the junction kept 7 bases outside the gene matches. The germline CDR1 and CDR2 sequences are SGHTS and YDEGEE. The length of the CDR3 is 15 residues. CDR3 region: CASSLGQGPANEQFF. Written as DNA, the CDR3 is TGTGCCAGCAGCTTGGGACAGGGTCCTGCGAATGAGCAGTTCTTC.

This rearrangement joins TRBV5-6 to TRBJ2-5, with 13 nucleotides matching TRBD2. Germline values: CDR1 SGHDT, CDR2 YYEEEE. CDR3 length: 16 residues. Trimming cost V 1 base and J 5 bases; bases outside gene matches: 5. The CDR3 bases are TGTGCCAGCAGCTTGAGACTAGCGGGGGGCGGGGAGACCCAGTACTTC. The encoded protein is CASSLRLAGGGETQYF.

The chain combines TRBV5-1 with TRBJ2-1; the D gene is possibly TRBD2 (5 bases). V lost 4 bases, J lost 6 bases, and 14 bases lay in between. The CDR3 is made up of 14 amino acids. Germline CDR1 is SGHRS and CDR2 is YFSETQ. In DNA form, the CDR3 reads TGCGCCAGCAGCAGACGGGAAGCCTTCAATGAGCAGTTCTTC. Encoded protein: CASSRREAFNEQFF.

V gene TRBV28 combines with J gene TRBJ1-6, with no clear D. The ends were cut back, 2 bases at V and 4 bases at J, with 9 bases in the middle. Germline V gives CDR1 MDHEN, CDR2 SYDVKM. This CDR3 region has 15 residues. The CDR3 reads CASSLEGLYNSPLHF. The CDR3 DNA reads TGTGCCAGCAGTTTAGAGGGATTGTATAATTCACCCCTCCACTTT.

This chain uses TRBV14 with TRBJ1-6; 7 bases are a match to TRBD1. The V segment lost 6 bases and the J segment 7 bases; nucleotides outside the gene matches: 6. The germline V gene has CDR1 SGHDN and CDR2 FVKESK. CDR3 length: 14 amino acids. The CDR3 nucleotides are TGTGCCAGCAGTCACAGGGGAGAGAATTCACCCCTCCACTTT. Its translation is CASSHRGENSPLHF.

This CDR3 is CASSRSGSGTGELFF. The CDR3 DNA sequence: TGTGCCAGCAGCCGGAGCGGGAGCGGCACCGGGGAGCTGTTTTTT. The chain has TRBV3-1 (or the pseudogene TRBV3-2) and TRBJ2-2, with TRBD2 matching 8 bases. CDR1 and CDR2 (germline): LGHDT, YNNKEL (reference sequence). CDR3 length: 15 amino acids. Germline trimming cut 4 bases from V and 4 bases from J; bases unmatched to any gene: 5.

V gene TRBV29-1 combines with J gene TRBJ2-4; 11 bases are shared with TRBD2. Per germline, CDR1 SQVTM and CDR2 ANQGSEA. With V trimmed by 2 bases and J by 7 bases, 4 bases remained unmatched. The CDR3 is 14 residues long. As DNA, the CDR3 is TGCAGCGTTGAACTAGCGGGGGGCCGCAACATTCAGTACTTC. It is translated as CSVELAGGRNIQYF.

The V call is TRBV4-2, the J call TRBJ1-6, with 9 bases identical to TRBD1. Germline values: CDR1 LGHNA, CDR2 YNFKEQ. There are 16 residues in the CDR3. V was pared by 4 bases and J by 5 bases, with 6 bases of the junction left unmatched. This chain's CDR3 is CASSRGQGYNNSPLHF. DNA for the CDR3: TGTGCCAGCAGCCGAGGACAGGGGTATAATAATTCACCCCTCCACTTT.

This chain joins TRBV29-1 and TRBJ1-1; tentative D call: TRBD1 (6 bases). The CDR3 consists of 14 residues. The ends were cut back, 3 bases at V and 1 base at J, with 12 bases in the middle. Germline lookup yields CDR1 SQVTM and CDR2 ANQGSEA. The CDR3 DNA follows: TGCAGCGTTGATTGGGGGGGGGCGAACACTGAAGCTTTCTTT. It is translated as CSVDWGGANTEAFF. The variable domain in full, completed from reference TRBV29-1 and TRBJ1-1, reads SAVISQKPSRDICQRGTSLTIQCQVDSQVTMMFWYRQQPGQSLTLIATANQGSEATYESGFVIDKFPISRPNLTFSTLTVSNMSPEDSSIYLCSVDWGGANTEAFFGQGTRLTVV.

This chain uses TRBV29-1 with TRBJ2-7; 7 bases match TRBD1. Germline trimming cut 3 bases from V and 3 bases from J; bases unmatched to any gene: 11. Germline-derived CDR1 and CDR2 are SQVTM and ANQGSEA. CDR3 length equals 15 residues. CDR3 loop: CSVERFGQGVYEQYF. CDR3 in DNA: TGCAGCGTTGAGAGGTTTGGGCAGGGGGTCTACGAGCAGTACTTC.

The CDR3 nucleotides read TGCGCCAGCAGGGGCAGGGGAAGGACTGAAGCTTTCTTT. Translating it yields CASRGRGRTEAFF. The V gene is TRBV5-1, the J gene TRBJ1-1; perhaps TRBD1 as D (6 bases). Germline lookup yields CDR1 SGHRS and CDR2 YFSETQ. V lost 5 bases, J lost 5 bases, and 13 bases lay in between. The CDR3 covers 13 residues.

This rearrangement joins TRBV14 to TRBJ2-3; 8 bases agree with TRBD1. V was pared by 4 bases and J by 0 bases, with 6 bases of the junction left unmatched. The CDR3 is 16 amino acids. CDR1 and CDR2 from the germline V gene are SGHDN and FVKESK. The CDR3 region has the DNA TGTGCCAGCAGCCGCTGGACAGGGTTGAGCACAGATACGCAGTATTTT. It is translated as CASSRWTGLSTDTQYF. The variable domain in full, completed from reference TRBV14 and TRBJ2-3, reads EAGVTQFPSHSVIEKGQTVTLRCDPISGHDNLYWYRRVMGKEIKFLLHFVKESKQDESGMPNNRFLAERTGGTYSTLKVQPAELEDSGVYFCASSRWTGLSTDTQYFGPGTRLTVL.

This chain connects TRBV5-8 to TRBJ2-3, with a tentative D call TRBD1 (6 bases). This CDR3 spans 15 amino acids. V was cut by 7 bases and J by 2 bases, with 17 bases left in between. CDR1 SGHTS and CDR2 YDEGEE come from the germline V gene. CDR3 in amino acids: CASGLTGRVTDTQYF. CDR3 in DNA: TGTGCCAGCGGATTGACAGGAAGGGTCACAGATACGCAGTATTTT.

The chain joins TRBV9 to TRBJ1-6; maybe TRBD1 (6 bases). The CDR3 is 17 amino acids. Germline values: CDR1 SGDLS, CDR2 YYNGEE. V was trimmed by 0 bases and J by 8 bases, leaving 18 bases between them. CDR3 amino acids: CASSVEGEGGLDSPLHF. CDR3 DNA: TGTGCCAGCAGCGTAGAGGGGGAGGGGGGATTGGATTCACCCCTCCACTTT.

The chain recombines TRBV5-6 with TRBJ2-3; the D gene is possibly TRBD1 (6 bases). The V gene's germline CDR1 is SGHDT and CDR2 YYEEEE. The CDR3 totals 16 residues. The V and J ends lost 4 bases and 2 bases respectively, with 17 bases between them. The CDR3 reads CASSHYDRPNTDTQYF. CDR3 DNA: TGTGCCAGCAGCCACTACGACAGGCCTAACACAGATACGCAGTATTTT.

This clone was counted only a few times. This chain uses TRBV18 with TRBJ2-1; 9 bases are a match to TRBD2. The trim removed 0 bases at V and 4 bases at J, leaving 4 bases unmatched. CDR3 length: 16 residues. Germline CDR1 is KGHSH and CDR2 is LQKENI. The CDR3 nucleotides are TGTGCCAGCTCACCACCAAGGACTAGCGATTACAATGAGCAGTTCTTC. Protein sequence: CASSPPRTSDYNEQFF. Filled out from reference TRBV18 and TRBJ2-1, the complete variable domain reads NAGVMQNPRHLVRRRGQEARLRCSPMKGHSHVYWYRQLPEEGLKFMVYLQKENIIDESGMPKERFSAEFPKEGPSILRIQQVVRGDSAAYFCASSPPRTSDYNEQFFGPGTRLTVL.

This chain joins TRBV6-5 and TRBJ2-2, with D possibly matching TRBD1 (6 bases). The CDR3 has 14 residues. V was pared by 10 bases and J by 2 bases, with 14 bases between. CDR1 and CDR2 (germline): MNHEY, SVGAGI. CDR3 amino acids: CAISLQGNTGELFF. Here the CDR3 DNA reads TGTGCCATCTCGTTACAGGGAAACACCGGGGAGCTGTTTTTT.